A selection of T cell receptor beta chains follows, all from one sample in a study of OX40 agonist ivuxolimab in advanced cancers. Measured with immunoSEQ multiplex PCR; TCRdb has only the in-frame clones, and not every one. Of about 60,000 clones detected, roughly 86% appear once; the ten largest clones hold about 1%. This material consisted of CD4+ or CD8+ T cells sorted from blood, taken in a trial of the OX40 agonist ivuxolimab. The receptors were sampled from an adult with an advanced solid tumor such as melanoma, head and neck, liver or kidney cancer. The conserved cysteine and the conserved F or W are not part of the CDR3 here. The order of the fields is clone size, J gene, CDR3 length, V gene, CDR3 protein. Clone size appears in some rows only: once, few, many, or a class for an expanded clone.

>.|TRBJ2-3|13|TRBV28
ASSVLAGGGDTQY
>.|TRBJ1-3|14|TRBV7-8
ASSVSQGFSGNTIY
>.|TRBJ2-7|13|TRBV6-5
ASSYSLAGAYEQY
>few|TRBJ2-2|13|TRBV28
ASSSWGSGTGELF
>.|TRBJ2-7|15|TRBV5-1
ASSWSLPGTGGKEQY
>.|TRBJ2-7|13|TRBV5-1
ASSTGQGATYEQY
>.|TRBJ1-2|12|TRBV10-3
AISGTGGRSGYT
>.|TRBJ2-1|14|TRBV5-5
ASSLETSPSYNEQF
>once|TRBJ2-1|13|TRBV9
ASSVVSGRGGEQF
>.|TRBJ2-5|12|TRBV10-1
ASSERAGRGTQY
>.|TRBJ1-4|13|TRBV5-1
ASSLAQGENEKLF
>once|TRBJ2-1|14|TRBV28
ASRLGGTSGRDEQF
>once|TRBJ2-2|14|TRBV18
ASSPWDRVNTGELF
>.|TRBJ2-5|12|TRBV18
ASSPSGPEETQY
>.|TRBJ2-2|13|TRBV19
ASSILGQGPGELF